This T cell receptor beta chain emerged from a study of T-cell reconstitution after alpha-beta-depleted transplantation in children. Preparation of the TCRbeta library involved a method that used unique molecular identifiers. In TCRdb, the PCR reads were re-called with MiXCR into one record per CDR3 protein. In the table there are roughly 500,000 distinct CDR3 sequences, 32% of which are singletons. The CDR3 sequence is 15 residues long. Per germline, CDR1 LNHNV and CDR2 YYDKDF (reference sequence). V was trimmed by 0 bases and J by 8 bases, leaving 11 bases between them. The sequence was collected from a human donor who donated a stem cell graft to a child with aplastic anemia. The source material was PBMCs from the stem cell graft donor, sampled from the stem cell graft. The chain carries TRBV15 and TRBJ1-6; no clear D. CDR3 DNA sequence: TGTGCCACCAGCAGAGATGGGCCAGGCGATTCACCCCTCCACTTT. Encoded protein: CATSRDGPGDSPLHF.